The 25 T cell receptor beta chains below come from one sample, sequenced in a study of T cell changes during pregnancy in multiple sclerosis. Data came from immunoSEQ multiplex PCR; TCRdb stores just in-frame clones and leaves some out. The table records 69,000 or so clones, 85% to 95% of them present only once. The sample consisted of peripheral blood, taken in the third trimester of pregnancy. Receptors originate from a female donor in good health, enrolled as a control in a pregnancy study.

This clone is a singleton in its sample. The rearrangement links TRBV28 to TRBJ2-1; D is ambiguous. This CDR3 is 14 amino acids long. V gave up 2 bases and J gave up 3 bases, with 8 bases separating them. Germline V gene sequence: CDR1 MDHEN, CDR2 SYDVKM. The CDR3 DNA is TGTGCCAGCAGTTTAGCGCAGGTCTACAATGAGCAGTTCTTC. Translation: CASSLAQVYNEQFF.

This rearrangement joins TRBV28 to TRBJ1-5, with TRBD1 matching 7 bases. The CDR3 extends over 18 amino acids. With V trimmed by 6 bases and J by 0 bases, 14 bases remained unmatched. Germline V lookup: CDR1 MDHEN, CDR2 SYDVKM. CDR3 residues: CASSWTGLFKYSNQPQHF. DNA for the CDR3: TGTGCCAGCAGCTGGACAGGCCTTTTCAAGTATAGCAATCAGCCCCAGCATTTT. The full variable domain, its missing parts supplied by reference TRBV28 and TRBJ1-5, is DVKVTQSSRYLVKRTGEKVFLECVQDMDHENMFWYRQDPGLGLRLIYFSYDVKMKEKGDIPEGYSVSREKKERFSLILESASTNQTSMYLCASSWTGLFKYSNQPQHFGDGTRLSIL.

The chain recombines TRBV7-2 with TRBJ1-2, with 8 positions matching TRBD1. The germline V gene encodes CDR1 SGHTA and CDR2 FQGNSA. This CDR3 has 14 amino acids. Trimming took 5 bases from V and 4 from J; bases not matched to a gene: 6. The CDR3: CASSLDRESYGYTF. CDR3 bases: TGTGCCAGCAGCCTGGACAGGGAGTCCTATGGCTACACCTTC.

This chain connects TRBV6-6 to TRBJ1-1; 8 bases align to TRBD1. Germline CDR1 is MNHNY and CDR2 is SVGAGI (reference sequence). The CDR3 is made up of 14 amino acids. V lost 3 bases to trimming and J lost 4 bases; unmatched junction nucleotides: 4. The CDR3 coding sequence is TGTGCCAGCAGTTATTCAGGGGGCCCCACTGAAGCTTTCTTT. This translates into CASSYSGGPTEAFF.

The chain uses TRBV6-5 and TRBJ2-1; weak D call: TRBD2 (5 bases). Germline CDR1 is MNHEY and CDR2 is SVGAGI. This CDR3 has 14 amino acids. The V end lost 5 bases, the J end lost 6 bases, and 14 bases lay between the germline ends. As DNA, the CDR3 is TGTGCCAGCAGTCCCACGGGGTCCCCCAATGAGCAGTTCTTC. Encoded protein: CASSPTGSPNEQFF.

V is TRBV28 and J is TRBJ2-7; 12 bases align to TRBD2. The CDR3 runs to 16 residues. The ends lost 4 bases at V and 0 bases at J; junction bases unmatched: 4. CDR1 is MDHEN and CDR2 is SYDVKM in the germline V gene. CDR3 amino acids: CASSSETSGSSYEQYF. Here the CDR3 DNA reads TGTGCCAGCAGTTCCGAGACTAGCGGGAGCTCCTACGAGCAGTACTTC.

The CDR3 DNA follows: TGTGCCAGCAGTACGGCGGGCGGGGACAATCAGCCCCAGCATTTT. Encoded protein: CASSTAGGDNQPQHF. The V and J genes are TRBV27 and TRBJ1-5; no clear D. CDR1 and CDR2 from the germline V gene are MNHEY and SMNVEV (reference sequence). The CDR3 is 15 residues long. Deletions cut 5 bases from V and 3 bases from J, with 14 bases between.

The chain links TRBV27 to TRBJ1-1, with D tentatively TRBD1 (5 bases). Per the germline V gene, CDR1 is MNHEY and CDR2 is SMNVEV (reference sequence). The CDR3 is made up of 16 amino acids. Trimming took off 1 base at V and 4 bases at J, with 16 bases between the two ends. DNA for the CDR3: TGTGCCAGCAGTTTATATGCAGCTGGGGGGGGCACTGAAGCTTTCTTT. Its translation: CASSLYAAGGGTEAFF.

The chain has TRBV13 and TRBJ1-2; a weak D match, TRBD1 (6 bases). V was shortened by 5 bases and J by 1 base, with 17 bases between the two germline ends. This CDR3 comprises 16 residues. CDR1 is PRHDT, CDR2 FYEKMQ, per germline (reference sequence). The DNA of the CDR3 is TGTGCCAGCAGCCTCCACTGGACAGAGGGTAACTATGGCTACACCTTC. This translates into CASSLHWTEGNYGYTF.

The V call is TRBV7-8, the J call TRBJ1-2; D remains ambiguous. The V gene lost 1 base and the J gene lost 7 bases, with 19 bases spanning the gap. The V gene's germline CDR1 is SGHVS and CDR2 FQNEAQ. The CDR3 is 16 residues long. The CDR3 here is CASSLELVGSSGGYTF. CDR3 coding DNA: TGTGCCAGCAGCTTAGAATTAGTCGGGTCATCGGGTGGCTACACCTTC.

The chain employs TRBV19 and TRBJ1-5, with D possibly matching TRBD1 (6 bases). CDR1 LNHDA and CDR2 SQIVND come from the germline V gene (reference sequence). The V and J ends lost 7 bases and 9 bases respectively, with 22 bases between them. This CDR3 region has 15 residues. This chain's CDR3 is CASIQNGGAAWPQHF. CDR3 in DNA: TGTGCCAGTATCCAAAATGGGGGGGCAGCTTGGCCCCAGCATTTT.

The V gene is TRBV5-6, the J gene TRBJ2-7; the match to TRBD2 covers 9 bases. The CDR3 extends over 17 amino acids. The V segment lost 4 bases and the J segment 3 bases; nucleotides outside the gene matches: 14. Germline lookup yields CDR1 SGHDT and CDR2 YYEEEE. The CDR3 bases are TGTGCCAGCAGCCCCGGGGGGGGGCGCGGGGGGGGCTACGAGCAGTACTTC. Protein product: CASSPGGGRGGGYEQYF.

CDR3 DNA sequence: TGTGCCAGCTCACTGGGGACAGGGGAATTGACTGGGGCCAACGTCCTGACTTTC. It yields the protein CASSLGTGELTGANVLTF. This chain joins TRBV18 and TRBJ2-6; 10 nucleotides align to TRBD1. Germline CDR1 and CDR2: KGHSH and LQKENI. The CDR3 runs to 18 residues. V was clipped by 4 bases and J by 2 bases; unmatched bases: 8.

This chain links TRBV4-3 with TRBJ2-1; 8 nucleotides line up with TRBD1. Germline V gene lookup returns CDR1 LGHNA and CDR2 YSLEER. The CDR3 covers 16 residues. After removal of 5 bases from V and 7 bases from J, the junction contained 13 bases not matched to a gene. Here the CDR3 DNA reads TGCGCCAGCAGCTATATGGCCGGGACAGGCCTTAATGAGCAGTTCTTC. Translated, it gives CASSYMAGTGLNEQFF.

The V and J genes are TRBV7-8 and TRBJ2-2; 9 nucleotides agree with TRBD2. CDR1 is SGHVS, CDR2 FQNEAQ, per germline. After removal of 0 bases from V and 1 base from J, the junction contained 3 bases not matched to a gene. The CDR3 sequence is 17 residues long. The CDR3, as DNA: TGTGCCAGCAGCTTAGCTACTAGCGGGCTGAACACCGGGGAGCTGTTTTTT. It translates to CASSLATSGLNTGELFF.

The rearrangement joins TRBV10-3 to TRBJ1-4; D ambiguous. CDR1 and CDR2 from the germline V gene are ENHRY and SYGVKD. V was clipped by 0 bases and J by 0 bases, with 5 bases between them. CDR3 size: 15 residues. The CDR3 loop reads CAISESYSTNEKLFF. In DNA form, the CDR3 reads TGTGCCATCAGTGAGTCATATTCAACTAATGAAAAACTGTTTTTT.

Remarks on this clone: One junction end does not reproduce the germline sequence, and a read error may be involved. The V gene is TRBV29-1, the J gene TRBJ2-1; 7 bases are a match to TRBD2. Germline V lookup: CDR1 SQVTM, CDR2 ANQGSEA. The CDR3 is made up of 12 amino acids. The CDR3 DNA follows: TGCAGCCTCAGGCGGGAGTCGAGTGAGCAGCTCTTC. Translation gives CSLRRESSEQLF.

This chain joins TRBV7-2 and TRBJ2-1; a weak D match, TRBD2 (6 bases). The CDR3 has 15 residues. Germline V gives CDR1 SGHTA, CDR2 FQGNSA. Trimming left V 1 base short and J 4 bases short, with 11 bases between. CDR3 in amino acids: CASSLELALYNEQFF. CDR3 DNA: TGTGCCAGCAGCTTAGAACTAGCCCTTTACAATGAGCAGTTCTTC.

The V gene is TRBV28, the J gene TRBJ2-7; possibly TRBD2 for D (5 bases). Germline CDR1 and CDR2: MDHEN and SYDVKM. The CDR3 totals 15 residues. Trimming stripped 4 bases from V and 3 bases from J, with 16 bases between. CDR3 nucleotides: TGTGCCAGCAGTTATGGCCTTGCGGGTAGCTACGAGCAGTACTTC. It encodes CASSYGLAGSYEQYF.

The chain employs TRBV7-8 and TRBJ2-1, with TRBD1 as a possible D gene (5 bases). Germline loops: CDR1 SGHVS, CDR2 FQNEAQ. The CDR3 contains 17 residues. The V gene lost 1 base and the J gene lost 0 bases, with 13 bases spanning the gap. The CDR3 DNA reads TGTGCCAGCAGCTTAGGCTCAGGGATAAGCTCCTACAATGAGCAGTTCTTC. Encoded protein: CASSLGSGISSYNEQFF.

J is TRBJ1-1 and V is TRBV5-5, with 7 bases fitting TRBD1. The germline V gene has CDR1 SGHKS and CDR2 YYEKEE (reference sequence). Trimming removed 1 base from V and 5 bases from J; junction bases left unmatched: 5. CDR3 length: 14 residues. The CDR3 bases are TGTGCCAGCAGCTTGTTGACAGGGAAGACTGAAGCTTTCTTT. The encoded protein is CASSLLTGKTEAFF.

The rearrangement joins TRBV21-1 to TRBJ1-5; the D segment call TRBD1 is taken from the table without a DNA check. TRBV21-1 is classified as a pseudogene. This CDR3 is 13 amino acids long. The CDR3 coding sequence is TGTGCCAGCAGCCAGGGGGTACCTCAGCCCCAGCATTTT. Its protein product is CASSQGVPQPQHF.

V is TRBV7-3 and J is TRBJ1-5, with D unresolved. Germline V gene sequence: CDR1 SGHTA, CDR2 FQGTGA. CDR3 size: 14 residues. Trimming took 5 bases from V and 6 from J, leaving 14 bases between them. The CDR3 bases are TGTGCCAGCAGCCCCCGGGGAGGGTCTCAGCCCCAGCATTTT. Translating gives CASSPRGGSQPQHF.

V is TRBV6-6 and J is TRBJ2-1; 12 positions match TRBD2. V dropped 1 base and J dropped 7; count of bases not matched to a gene: 5. CDR1 MNHNY and CDR2 SVGAGI come from the germline V gene (reference sequence). This CDR3 has 16 residues. The CDR3 region has the DNA TGTGCCAGCAGTTACTTTATGACTAGCGGGAGTAATGAGCAGTTCTTC. Amino acid sequence: CASSYFMTSGSNEQFF.

The chain joins TRBV29-1 to TRBJ2-2, with 9 nucleotides matching TRBD1. The CDR3 consists of 14 residues. V lost 6 bases and J lost 3; bases outside the gene matches: 5. Germline CDR1 reads SQVTM; CDR2 reads ANQGSEA. The CDR3 DNA follows: TGCAGCGTGGCACAGGGGGCTGACACCGGGGAGCTGTTTTTT. It yields the protein CSVAQGADTGELFF.